These 22 T cell receptor beta chains were sequenced from one sample in a study of blood T cell repertoires in COVID-19. Assay: immunoSEQ multiplex PCR; the TCRdb copy retains only in-frame clones and omits some. The sample lists approximately 100,000 clones, about 87% occurring once. Sequenced input: peripheral blood. The receptors come from a man in his fifties or sixties with acute or convalescent COVID-19.

This clone was counted a single time. V gene TRBV4-1 combines with J gene TRBJ2-7, with D tentatively TRBD2 (5 bases). Germline V gene sequence: CDR1 MGHRA, CDR2 YSYEKL. The CDR3 length is 14 residues. Trimming shortened V by 0 bases and J by 3 bases, and 9 bases separated the two germline ends. The CDR3 spells CASSQDRGGYEQYF. The DNA for the CDR3 is TGCGCCAGCAGCCAAGATCGGGGTGGCTACGAGCAGTACTTC.

V gene TRBV29-1 combines with J gene TRBJ2-7, with 7 bases fitting TRBD1. The CDR3 is 16 residues long. V lost 2 bases and J lost 4; bases outside the gene matches: 14. Germline V gene data show CDR1 as SQVTM and CDR2 as ANQGSEA. CDR3 bases: TGCAGCGTTGAACCTACCTCGACAGGGTCGGGTTACGAGCAGTACTTC. It is translated as CSVEPTSTGSGYEQYF.

The rearrangement joins TRBV7-6 to TRBJ2-7; D gene ambiguous. This CDR3 has 13 amino acids. V was cut by 0 bases and J by 2 bases, with 5 bases left in between. From germline, CDR1 is SGHVS and CDR2 FNYEAQ. Here the CDR3 DNA reads TGTGCCAGCAGCTTAGCGTCTGCCTACGAGCAGTACTTC. It is translated as CASSLASAYEQYF.

The chain joins TRBV6-6 to TRBJ2-3; TRBD2 agrees at 8 bases. The germline V gene has CDR1 MNHNY and CDR2 SVGAGI (reference sequence). V dropped 6 bases and J dropped 6; count of bases not matched to a gene: 11. The CDR3 is 15 amino acids. CDR3 protein: CASRTGTSGGDTQYF. The CDR3, as DNA: TGTGCCAGCAGAACTGGGACTAGTGGCGGGGATACGCAGTATTTT.

The CDR3 sequence is CASSLVAYEQYF. CDR3 bases: TGTGCCAGCAGTTTAGTAGCCTACGAGCAGTACTTC. The chain carries TRBV12-3 or TRBV12-4 and TRBJ2-7; D unclear. This CDR3 comprises 12 residues. With 1 base removed from V and 2 bases from J, the gap between germline ends came to 3 bases.

The chain uses TRBV5-1 and TRBJ1-1, with a tentative D call TRBD1 (6 bases). From germline, CDR1 is SGHRS and CDR2 YFSETQ. The germline V and J ends were trimmed by 4 bases and 2 bases, with 15 bases remaining between them. The CDR3 contains 15 residues. In nucleotides, the CDR3 is TGCGCCAGCAGCCCCGCCCTGACAGGAAACACTGAAGCTTTCTTT. Translating it yields CASSPALTGNTEAFF.

The count of this clone is one. This chain links TRBV6-2 or TRBV6-3 with TRBJ2-7; 8 positions agree with TRBD2. V dropped 6 bases and J dropped 5; count of bases not matched to a gene: 15. This CDR3 has 16 residues. Germline-derived CDR1 and CDR2 are MNHEY and SVGEGT. Here the CDR3 DNA reads TGTGCCAGCAGCCCCACTAGGACTAGCAAAATCCACGAGCAGTACTTC. Its protein is CASSPTRTSKIHEQYF.

The CDR3 DNA reads TGTGCCAGCAGCCCAACGGGGTGGGGTTTCACCCTCCACTTT. It codes for CASSPTGWGFTLHF. The chain joins TRBV28 to TRBJ1-6; D gene unclear. Germline loops: CDR1 MDHEN, CDR2 SYDVKM. The CDR3 is made up of 14 amino acids. V dropped 6 bases and J dropped 14 bases, with 20 bases sitting between them.

V usage is TRBV7-9 and J usage is TRBJ2-7, with D unresolved. CDR3 length equals 14 residues. Trimming took off 4 bases at V and 0 bases at J, with 10 bases between the two ends. From germline, CDR1 is SEHNR and CDR2 FQNEAQ (reference sequence). The CDR3 DNA follows: TGTGCCAGCAGCTCCTCGTTCCCCTCCTACGAGCAGTACTTC. Protein product: CASSSSFPSYEQYF.

J is TRBJ2-6 and V is TRBV2; D perhaps matches TRBD2 (6 bases). Germline CDR1 SNHLY, CDR2 FYNNEI. The V end lost 11 bases, the J end lost 1 base, and 12 bases lay between the germline ends. The CDR3 is 14 residues long. As DNA, the CDR3 is TGTGCCCTATGGGAGGCGTCTGGGGCCAACGTCCTGACTTTC. Translated: CALWEASGANVLTF.

The chain's CDR3 is CASGPGTSGIYEQYF. The CDR3 nucleotides are TGTGCTAGTGGCCCCGGGACTAGCGGGATCTACGAGCAGTACTTC. The J gene is TRBJ2-7, the V gene TRBV12-5, with 13 nucleotides matching TRBD2. CDR1 and CDR2 (germline): LGHNT, FRNRAP. The CDR3 totals 15 residues. V lost 6 bases, J lost 3 bases, and 5 bases stayed unmatched.

This clone was detected once. The chain carries TRBV29-1 and TRBJ2-5; no clear D gene. Germline V gene lookup returns CDR1 SQVTM and CDR2 ANQGSEA. Trimming removed 4 bases at V and 4 bases at J, with 10 bases between. The CDR3 contains 12 residues. In DNA, the CDR3 is TGCAGCGTTGTTCCCCAGGTAGAGACCCAGTACTTC. Its protein product is CSVVPQVETQYF.

The chain joins TRBV7-9 to TRBJ2-7; TRBD1 is a possible D gene (8 bases). Germline assignment: CDR1 SEHNR and CDR2 FQNEAQ (reference sequence). The CDR3 loop spans 18 amino acids. Trimming cost V 0 bases and J 1 base, with 19 bases left between them. CDR3 sequence (DNA): TGTGCCAGCAGCTTAGCGAAGGACAGGGAGGGGTGGTCCTACGAGCAGTACTTC. It encodes CASSLAKDREGWSYEQYF.

This chain uses TRBV5-1 with TRBJ1-1, with D unclear. The CDR3 runs 15 residues. CDR1 is SGHRS, CDR2 YFSETQ, per germline. Trimming removed 0 bases from V and 0 bases from J, with 9 bases in between. CDR3 coding DNA: TGCGCCAGCAGCTTGGAAGGGAGTATGAACACTGAAGCTTTCTTT. Its protein is CASSLEGSMNTEAFF. Supplemented by reference TRBV5-1 and TRBJ1-1, the full variable domain reads KAGVTQTPRYLIKTRGQQVTLSCSPISGHRSVSWYQQTPGQGLQFLFEYFSETQRNKGNFPGRFSGRQFSNSRSEMNVSTLELGDSALYLCASSLEGSMNTEAFFGQGTRLTVV.

In its sample, this clone was seen a few times. The chain joins TRBV10-3 to TRBJ1-5, with D possibly being TRBD1 (5 bases). The V gene lost 8 bases and the J gene lost 3 bases, with 11 bases spanning the gap. The germline V gene encodes CDR1 ENHRY and CDR2 SYGVKD. The CDR3 runs 13 residues. The CDR3 nucleotides read TGTGCCATCGGGCAGGGCCTCAATCAGCCCCAGCATTTT. It encodes CAIGQGLNQPQHF.

The chain carries TRBV27 and TRBJ2-1; D possibly corresponds to TRBD1 (5 bases). The V and J ends lost 3 bases and 7 bases respectively, with 10 bases between them. The CDR3 totals 13 residues. Germline CDR1 MNHEY, CDR2 SMNVEV (reference sequence). The CDR3 region has the DNA TGTGCCAGCAGTTTGAAGGGGCTAAATGAGCAGTTCTTC. Protein: CASSLKGLNEQFF.

Written as DNA, the CDR3 is TGTGCCAGCAGCCTAACCATCTCTGGAAACACCATATATTTT. Encoded protein: CASSLTISGNTIYF. This chain uses TRBV11-3 with TRBJ1-3, with no clear D. With 5 bases removed from V and 0 bases from J, the gap between germline ends came to 8 bases. The CDR3 totals 14 residues. CDR1 is SGHNT and CDR2 is YENEEA in the germline V gene.

This clone occurred a few times. The chain employs TRBV29-1 and TRBJ1-2, with D unclear. CDR1 is SQVTM, CDR2 ANQGSEA, per germline. CDR3 length equals 12 residues. V was trimmed by 6 bases and J by 7 bases, leaving 15 bases between them. The CDR3 DNA reads as TGCAGCGTACCCGCTGGCCTTTCTGGCTACACCTTC. Translating gives CSVPAGLSGYTF.

V and J are TRBV4-1 and TRBJ2-7, with 9 nucleotides matching TRBD1. J was trimmed by 4 bases and V by 3 bases; bases with no gene match: 7. The CDR3 has 15 residues. In germline, CDR1 is MGHRA, CDR2 YSYEKL. The CDR3 region has the DNA TGCGCCAGCAGCCAGGACAGGACAGGGGTTTACGAGCAGTACTTC. As protein: CASSQDRTGVYEQYF.

V and J are TRBV2 and TRBJ1-1, with D unresolved. Trimming took off 6 bases at V and 1 base at J, with 12 bases between the two ends. The CDR3 spans 14 residues. Germline CDR1 is SNHLY and CDR2 is FYNNEI. The CDR3 loop is CASSDSRGNTEAFF. The CDR3 DNA reads as TGTGCCAGCAGCGATTCGCGGGGGAACACTGAAGCTTTCTTT.

The chain recombines TRBV9 with TRBJ1-6; D is possibly TRBD1 (6 bases). This CDR3 contains 17 residues. The germline V gene encodes CDR1 SGDLS and CDR2 YYNGEE. With 3 bases removed from V and 6 bases from J, the gap between germline ends came to 19 bases. CDR3 DNA sequence: TGTGCCAGCAGCGGGGGGCCAAAAGCAGGGGTTAATTCACCCCTCCACTTT. This gives the protein CASSGGPKAGVNSPLHF.

The rearrangement links TRBV4-1 to TRBJ2-1; TRBD2 matches 8 bases. Trimming removed 0 bases from V and 4 bases from J; junction bases left unmatched: 8. From germline, CDR1 is MGHRA and CDR2 YSYEKL. This CDR3 spans 17 amino acids. The CDR3 here is CASSQESTGGPYNEQFF. The CDR3 DNA sequence: TGCGCCAGCAGCCAAGAATCAACGGGAGGGCCTTACAATGAGCAGTTCTTC.